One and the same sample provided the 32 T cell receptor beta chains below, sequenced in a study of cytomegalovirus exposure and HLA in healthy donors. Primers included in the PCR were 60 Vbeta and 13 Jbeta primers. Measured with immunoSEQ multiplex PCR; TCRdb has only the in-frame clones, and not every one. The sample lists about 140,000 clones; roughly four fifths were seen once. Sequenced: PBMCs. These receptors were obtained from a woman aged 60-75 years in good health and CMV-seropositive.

CDR3 residues: CASSPRRTGRNGYTF. The CDR3 region has the DNA TGTGCCAGCAGTCCGCGCCGGACAGGGAGAAATGGCTACACCTTC. The rearrangement uses TRBV27 and TRBJ1-2, with 8 bases fitting TRBD1. V was pared by 5 bases and J by 6 bases, with 11 bases of the junction left unmatched. The CDR3 extends over 15 amino acids. Per the germline V gene, CDR1 is MNHEY and CDR2 is SMNVEV (reference sequence).

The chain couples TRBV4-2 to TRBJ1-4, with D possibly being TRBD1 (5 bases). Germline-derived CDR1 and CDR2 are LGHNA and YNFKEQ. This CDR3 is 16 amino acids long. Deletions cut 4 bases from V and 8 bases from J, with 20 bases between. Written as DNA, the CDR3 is TGTGCCAGCAGCCCGACCACAGGATTGGGGCGGGAAAAACTGTTTTTT. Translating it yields CASSPTTGLGREKLFF.

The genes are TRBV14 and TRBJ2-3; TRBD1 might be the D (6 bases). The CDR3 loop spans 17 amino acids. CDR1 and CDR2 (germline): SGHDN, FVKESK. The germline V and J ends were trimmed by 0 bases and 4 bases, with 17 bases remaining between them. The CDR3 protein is CASSQDERWTVPDTQYF. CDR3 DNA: TGTGCCAGCAGCCAAGATGAGAGGTGGACAGTCCCAGATACGCAGTATTTT.

For the CDR3, the DNA is TGTGCCACCAGCAGAGAACTAGCGGGAGGGCCGGGCGAGCAGTACTTC. This encodes CATSRELAGGPGEQYF. The genes are TRBV15 and TRBJ2-7; the match to TRBD2 covers 13 bases. This CDR3 is 16 amino acids long. V was pared by 0 bases and J by 6 bases, with 5 bases of the junction left unmatched. CDR1 is LNHNV and CDR2 is YYDKDF in the germline V gene (reference sequence).

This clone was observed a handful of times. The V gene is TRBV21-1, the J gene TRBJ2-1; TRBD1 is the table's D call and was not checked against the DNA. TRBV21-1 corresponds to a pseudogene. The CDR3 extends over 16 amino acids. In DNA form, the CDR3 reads TGTGCCAGCAGCGGGACGGACAGGAGCTCCTACAATGAGCAGTTCTTC. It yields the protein CASSGTDRSSYNEQFF.

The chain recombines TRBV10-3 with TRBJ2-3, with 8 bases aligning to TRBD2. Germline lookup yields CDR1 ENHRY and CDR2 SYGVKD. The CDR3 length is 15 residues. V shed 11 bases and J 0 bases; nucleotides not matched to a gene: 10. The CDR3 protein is CASGGAGVSTDTQYF. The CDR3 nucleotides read TGTGCCTCGGGGGGGGCGGGAGTGAGCACAGATACGCAGTATTTT.

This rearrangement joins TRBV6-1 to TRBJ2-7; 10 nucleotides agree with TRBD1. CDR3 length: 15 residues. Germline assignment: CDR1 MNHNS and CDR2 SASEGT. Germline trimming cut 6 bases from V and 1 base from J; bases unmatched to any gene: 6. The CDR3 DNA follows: TGTGCCAGCAGACCCGGACAGGGGGGGTCCTACGAGCAGTACTTC. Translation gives CASRPGQGGSYEQYF.

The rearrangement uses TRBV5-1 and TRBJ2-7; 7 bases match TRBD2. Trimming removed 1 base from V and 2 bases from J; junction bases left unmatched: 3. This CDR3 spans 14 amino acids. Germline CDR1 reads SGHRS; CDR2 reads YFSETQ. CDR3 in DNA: TGCGCCAGCAGCTTGTACGGGACTACCTACGAGCAGTACTTC. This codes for CASSLYGTTYEQYF.

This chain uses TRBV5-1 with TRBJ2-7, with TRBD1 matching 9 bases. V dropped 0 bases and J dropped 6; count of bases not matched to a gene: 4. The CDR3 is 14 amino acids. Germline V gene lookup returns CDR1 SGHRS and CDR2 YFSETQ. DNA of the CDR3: TGCGCCAGCAGCTTGGAACAGGGGGCTGGCGAGCAGTACTTC. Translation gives CASSLEQGAGEQYF.

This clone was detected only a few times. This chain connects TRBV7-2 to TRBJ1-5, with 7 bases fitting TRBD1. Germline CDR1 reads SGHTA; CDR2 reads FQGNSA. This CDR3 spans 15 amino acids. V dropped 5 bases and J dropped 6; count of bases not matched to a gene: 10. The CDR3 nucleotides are TGTGCCAGCAGCATAGGAGGAGGGGGCATTCAGCCCCAGCATTTT. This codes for CASSIGGGGIQPQHF.

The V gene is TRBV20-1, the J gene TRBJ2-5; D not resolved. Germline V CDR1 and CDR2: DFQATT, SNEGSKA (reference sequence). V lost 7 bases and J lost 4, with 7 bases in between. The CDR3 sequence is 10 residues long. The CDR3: CSGWAETQYF. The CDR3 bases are TGCAGTGGATGGGCAGAGACCCAGTACTTC.

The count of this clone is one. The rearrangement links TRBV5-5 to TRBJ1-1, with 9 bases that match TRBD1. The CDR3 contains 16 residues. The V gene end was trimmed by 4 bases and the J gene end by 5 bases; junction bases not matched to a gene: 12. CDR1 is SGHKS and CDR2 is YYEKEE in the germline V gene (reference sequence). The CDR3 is CASSDPGQGVRTEAFF. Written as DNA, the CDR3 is TGTGCCAGCAGCGACCCGGGACAGGGAGTTCGGACTGAAGCTTTCTTT. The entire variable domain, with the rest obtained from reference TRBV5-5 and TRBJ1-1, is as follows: DAGVTQSPTHLIKTRGQQVTLRCSPISGHKSVSWYQQVLGQGPQFIFQYYEKEERGRGNFPDRFSARQFPNYSSELNVNALLLGDSALYLCASSDPGQGVRTEAFFGQGTRLTVV.

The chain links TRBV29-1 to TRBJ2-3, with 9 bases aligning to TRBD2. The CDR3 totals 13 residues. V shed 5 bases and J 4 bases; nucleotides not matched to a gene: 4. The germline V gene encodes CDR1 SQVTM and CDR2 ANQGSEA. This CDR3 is CSVRREGADTQYF. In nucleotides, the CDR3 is TGCAGCGTTAGGCGGGAGGGCGCAGATACGCAGTATTTT.

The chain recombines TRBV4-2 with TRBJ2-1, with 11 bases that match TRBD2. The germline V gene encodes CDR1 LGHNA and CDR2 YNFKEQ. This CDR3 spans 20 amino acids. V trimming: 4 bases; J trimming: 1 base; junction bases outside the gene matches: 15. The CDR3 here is CASSPNTGLAAFGSYNEQFF. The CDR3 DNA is TGTGCCAGCAGCCCAAACACGGGACTAGCGGCTTTTGGGTCCTACAATGAGCAGTTCTTC.

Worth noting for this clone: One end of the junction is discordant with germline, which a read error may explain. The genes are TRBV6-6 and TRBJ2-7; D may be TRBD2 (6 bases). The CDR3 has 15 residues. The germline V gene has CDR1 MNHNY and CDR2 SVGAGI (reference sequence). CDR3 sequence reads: CASSYTSPGGEPKDF. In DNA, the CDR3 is TGTGCCAGCAGTTACACGTCACCCGGCGGGGAGCCCAAAGACTTC.

CDR3 DNA sequence: TGTGCCAGCAGCTTCGGACAGGGTGGGAGCATAGAGCAGTACTTC. As protein: CASSFGQGGSIEQYF. This chain uses TRBV5-4 with TRBJ2-7, with 8 bases fitting TRBD1. The CDR3 loop spans 15 amino acids. The V gene's germline CDR1 is SGHNT and CDR2 YYREEE (reference sequence). J gave up 7 bases and V 2 bases, and 11 bases lay outside the gene matches.

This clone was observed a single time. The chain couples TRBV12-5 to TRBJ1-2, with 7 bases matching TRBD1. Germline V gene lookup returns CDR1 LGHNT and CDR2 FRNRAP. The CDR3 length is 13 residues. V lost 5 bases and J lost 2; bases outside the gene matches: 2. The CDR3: CASGAGQNYGYTF. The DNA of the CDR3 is TGTGCTAGTGGTGCGGGACAGAACTATGGCTACACCTTC. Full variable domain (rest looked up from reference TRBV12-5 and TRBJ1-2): DARVTQTPRHKVTEMGQEVTMRCQPILGHNTVFWYRQTMMQGLELLAYFRNRAPLDDSGMPKDRFSAEMPDATLATLKIQPSEPRDSAVYFCASGAGQNYGYTFGSGTRLTVV.

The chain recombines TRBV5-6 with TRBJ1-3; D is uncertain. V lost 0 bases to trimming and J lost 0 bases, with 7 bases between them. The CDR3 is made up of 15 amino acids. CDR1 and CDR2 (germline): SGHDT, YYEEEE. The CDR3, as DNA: TGTGCCAGCAGCTTGGGAGCGGTCTCTGGAAACACCATATATTTT. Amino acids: CASSLGAVSGNTIYF.

The CDR3 protein is CASSLRPLEVPGGYTF. The CDR3 bases are TGTGCCAGCAGCTTAAGGCCCCTCGAGGTCCCGGGAGGCTACACCTTC. The chain couples TRBV7-2 to TRBJ1-2; no clear D. Trimming left V 2 bases short and J 8 bases short, with 21 bases between. CDR3 length equals 16 residues. Per germline, CDR1 SGHTA and CDR2 FQGNSA.

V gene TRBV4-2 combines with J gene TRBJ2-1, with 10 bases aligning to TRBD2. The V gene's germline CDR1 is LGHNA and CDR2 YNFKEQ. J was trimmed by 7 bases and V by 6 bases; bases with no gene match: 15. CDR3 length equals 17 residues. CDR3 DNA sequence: TGTGCCAGCAGTCCTATCCCCGCTAGCGGGAGTAGAAATGAGCAGTTCTTC. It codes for CASSPIPASGSRNEQFF.

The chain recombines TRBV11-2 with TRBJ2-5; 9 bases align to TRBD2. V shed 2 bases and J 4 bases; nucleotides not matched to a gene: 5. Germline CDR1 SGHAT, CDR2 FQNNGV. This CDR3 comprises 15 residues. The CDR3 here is CASSLLVSGRETQYF. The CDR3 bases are TGTGCCAGCAGCTTACTGGTTAGCGGGAGAGAGACCCAGTACTTC. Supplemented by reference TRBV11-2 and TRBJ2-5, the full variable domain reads EAGVAQSPRYKIIEKRQSVAFWCNPISGHATLYWYQQILGQGPKLLIQFQNNGVVDDSQLPKDRFSAERLKGVDSTLKIQPAKLEDSAVYLCASSLLVSGRETQYFGPGTRLLVL.

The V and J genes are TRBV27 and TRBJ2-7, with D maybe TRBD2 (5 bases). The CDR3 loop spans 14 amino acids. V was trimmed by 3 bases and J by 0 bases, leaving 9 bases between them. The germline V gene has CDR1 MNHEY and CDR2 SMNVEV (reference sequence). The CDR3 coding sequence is TGTGCCAGCAGTTTGGCGGAGGACTCCTACGAGCAGTACTTC. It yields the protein CASSLAEDSYEQYF.

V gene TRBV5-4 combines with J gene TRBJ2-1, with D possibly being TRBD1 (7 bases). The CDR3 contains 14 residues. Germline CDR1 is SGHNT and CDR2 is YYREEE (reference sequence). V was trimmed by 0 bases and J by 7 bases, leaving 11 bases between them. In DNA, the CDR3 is TGTGCCAGCAGCTTGGACCCAGGGGGGAATGAGCAGTTCTTC. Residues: CASSLDPGGNEQFF.

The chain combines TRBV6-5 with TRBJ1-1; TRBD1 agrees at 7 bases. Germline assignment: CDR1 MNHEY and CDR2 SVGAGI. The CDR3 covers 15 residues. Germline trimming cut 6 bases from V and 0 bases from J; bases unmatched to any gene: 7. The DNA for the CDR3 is TGTGCCAGCAGCCGACAGGGATCGATGAACACTGAAGCTTTCTTT. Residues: CASSRQGSMNTEAFF.

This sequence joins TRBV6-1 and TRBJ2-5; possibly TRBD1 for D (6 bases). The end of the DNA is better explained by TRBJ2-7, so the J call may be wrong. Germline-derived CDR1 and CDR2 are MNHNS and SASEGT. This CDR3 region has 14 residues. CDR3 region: CASSPLTGSYEQYF. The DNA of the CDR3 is TGTGCCAGCAGTCCCCTGACAGGTAGCTACGAGCAGTACTTC.

The CDR3 DNA sequence: TGTGCCAGTAGTGTACAGGGGGCATTTGAAGCTTTCTTT. Its translation is CASSVQGAFEAFF. V and J are TRBV19 and TRBJ1-1; 9 bases align to TRBD1. This CDR3 region has 13 residues. Germline V gene sequence: CDR1 LNHDA, CDR2 SQIVND (reference sequence). Trimming took 5 bases from V and 7 from J; bases not matched to a gene: 5. Looking up the rest from reference TRBV19 and TRBJ1-1 gives the full variable domain: DGGITQSPKYLFRKEGQNVTLSCEQNLNHDAMYWYRQDPGQGLRLIYYSQIVNDFQKGDIAEGYSVSREKKESFPLTVTSAQKNPTAFYLCASSVQGAFEAFFGQGTRLTVV.

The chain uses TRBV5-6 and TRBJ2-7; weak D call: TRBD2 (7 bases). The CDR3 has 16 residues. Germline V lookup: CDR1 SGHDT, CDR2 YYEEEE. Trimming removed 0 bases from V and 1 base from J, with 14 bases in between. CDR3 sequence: CASSLGGGAVSYEQYF. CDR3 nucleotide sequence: TGTGCCAGCAGCTTGGGGGGGGGCGCTGTGTCCTACGAGCAGTACTTC.

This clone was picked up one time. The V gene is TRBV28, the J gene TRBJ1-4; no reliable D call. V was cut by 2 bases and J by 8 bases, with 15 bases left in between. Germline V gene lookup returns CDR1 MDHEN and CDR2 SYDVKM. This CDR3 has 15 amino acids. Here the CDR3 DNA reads TGTGCCAGCAGTTTAGCGTCAGGCAGATGGGAAAAACTGTTTTTT. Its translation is CASSLASGRWEKLFF.

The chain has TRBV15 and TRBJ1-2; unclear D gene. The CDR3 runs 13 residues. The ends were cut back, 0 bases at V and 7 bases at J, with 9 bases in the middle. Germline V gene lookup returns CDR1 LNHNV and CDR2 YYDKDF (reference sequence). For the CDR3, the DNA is TGTGCCACCAGCAGAGACCCCCACGGTGGCTACACCTTC. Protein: CATSRDPHGGYTF.

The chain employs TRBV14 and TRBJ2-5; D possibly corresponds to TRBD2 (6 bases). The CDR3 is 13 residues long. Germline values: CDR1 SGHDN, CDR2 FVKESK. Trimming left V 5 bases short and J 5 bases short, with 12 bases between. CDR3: CASSGGVWETQYF. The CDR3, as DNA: TGTGCCAGCAGCGGCGGGGTATGGGAGACCCAGTACTTC.

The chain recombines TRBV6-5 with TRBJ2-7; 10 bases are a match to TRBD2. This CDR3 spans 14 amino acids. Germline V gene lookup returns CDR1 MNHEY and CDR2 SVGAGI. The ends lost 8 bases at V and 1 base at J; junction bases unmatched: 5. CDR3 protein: CASRGLAASYEQYF. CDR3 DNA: TGTGCCAGCCGAGGACTAGCGGCGTCCTACGAGCAGTACTTC.

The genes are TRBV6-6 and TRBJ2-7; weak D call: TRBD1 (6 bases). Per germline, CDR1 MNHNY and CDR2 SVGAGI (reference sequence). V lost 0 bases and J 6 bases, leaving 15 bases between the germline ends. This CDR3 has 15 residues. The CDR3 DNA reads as TGTGCCAGCAGTTACTCCCGCCGGGACACCGTCGAGCAGTACTTC. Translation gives CASSYSRRDTVEQYF.